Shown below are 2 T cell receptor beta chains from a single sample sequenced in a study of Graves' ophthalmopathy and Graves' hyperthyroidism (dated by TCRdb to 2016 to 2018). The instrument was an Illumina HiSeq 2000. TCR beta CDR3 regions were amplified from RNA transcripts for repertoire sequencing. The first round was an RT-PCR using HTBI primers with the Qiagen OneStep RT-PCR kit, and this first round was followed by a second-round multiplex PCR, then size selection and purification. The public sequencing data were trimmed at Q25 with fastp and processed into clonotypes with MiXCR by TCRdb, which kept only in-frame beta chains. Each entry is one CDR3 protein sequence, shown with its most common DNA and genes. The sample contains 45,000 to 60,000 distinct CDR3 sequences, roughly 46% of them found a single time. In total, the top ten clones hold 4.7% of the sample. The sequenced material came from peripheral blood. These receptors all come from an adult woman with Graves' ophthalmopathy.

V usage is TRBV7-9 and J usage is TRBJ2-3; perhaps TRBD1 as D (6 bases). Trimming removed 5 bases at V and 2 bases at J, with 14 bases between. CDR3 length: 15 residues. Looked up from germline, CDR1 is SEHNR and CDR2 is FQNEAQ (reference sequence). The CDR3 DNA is TGTGCCAGCAGCCGTCCGGGACACCTCACAGATACGCAGTATTTT. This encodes CASSRPGHLTDTQYF.

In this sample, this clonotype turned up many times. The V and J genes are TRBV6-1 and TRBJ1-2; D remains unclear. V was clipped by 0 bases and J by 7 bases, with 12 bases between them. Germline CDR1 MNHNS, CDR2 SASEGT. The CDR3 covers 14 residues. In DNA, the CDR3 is TGTGCCAGCAGTGAAGCGCTTGGGGTCTCTGGCTACACCTTC. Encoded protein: CASSEALGVSGYTF.